Below are 7 T cell receptor beta chains sequenced from a single sample in a study of Ad26.COV2.S vaccination and SARS-CoV-2 variants. As for treatment: roughly 20 received Ad26.COV2.S at low or high dose, single or two shots; roughly 5 received placebo; per-sample allocation not given. Specimen acquisition occurred on day 63 following the initial vaccine or placebo injection. Libraries were prepared by immunoSEQ multiplex PCR; TCRdb keeps only in-frame clonotypes and omits some of them. Among almost 400,000 clones, about 88% were seen once, and the ten largest hold under 2%. The sample consisted of peripheral blood, taken in a trial of Ad26.COV2.S vaccine versus placebo. The receptors were gathered from a person aged 18 to 65 who received the Ad26.COV2.S COVID-19 vaccine or a placebo.

This chain uses TRBV7-2 with TRBJ2-7; 7 nucleotides align to TRBD2. Trimming took 1 base from V and 2 from J; bases not matched to a gene: 8. CDR3 length equals 16 residues. From germline, CDR1 is SGHTA and CDR2 FQGNSA. The chain's CDR3 is CASSLVASGSPYEQYF. CDR3 sequence (DNA): TGTGCCAGCAGCTTAGTGGCTAGCGGATCCCCCTACGAGCAGTACTTC.

The J gene is TRBJ2-7, the V gene TRBV28; D is tentatively TRBD1 or TRBD2 (6 bases each). The CDR3 spans 15 residues. The germline V gene has CDR1 MDHEN and CDR2 SYDVKM. The V and J ends lost 8 bases and 1 base respectively, with 18 bases between them. CDR3 in amino acids: CASLRGGTSSYEQYF. In DNA, the CDR3 is TGTGCCAGCCTAAGAGGGGGGACATCGTCCTACGAGCAGTACTTC.

The CDR3 DNA sequence: TGTGCCAGCTCACCAGACAGGGTCTACGAGCAGTACTTC. Translation gives CASSPDRVYEQYF. The chain carries TRBV18 and TRBJ2-7, with 7 bases fitting TRBD1. CDR1 is KGHSH, CDR2 LQKENI, per germline. The CDR3 has 13 amino acids. V trimming: 2 bases; J trimming: 3 bases; junction bases outside the gene matches: 1. Supplemented by reference TRBV18 and TRBJ2-7, the full variable domain reads NAGVMQNPRHLVRRRGQEARLRCSPMKGHSHVYWYRQLPEEGLKFMVYLQKENIIDESGMPKERFSAEFPKEGPSILRIQQVVRGDSAAYFCASSPDRVYEQYFGPGTRLTVT.

The rearrangement uses TRBV10-1 and TRBJ2-7; 7 nucleotides align to TRBD1. The CDR3 totals 14 residues. V was clipped by 3 bases and J by 2 bases; unmatched bases: 4. Germline CDR1 reads WNHNN; CDR2 reads SYGVQD (reference sequence). CDR3 protein: CASSDRTGPYEQYF. In DNA form, the CDR3 reads TGCGCCAGCAGTGACCGGACAGGCCCCTACGAGCAGTACTTC.

The CDR3 DNA is TGCGCCAGCAGCTTGGCAACTGGGACCTACAATGAGCAGTTCTTC. Encoded protein: CASSLATGTYNEQFF. The chain is built from TRBV5-1 and TRBJ2-1; no definite D call. CDR3 size: 15 residues. The V and J ends lost 0 bases and 2 bases respectively, with 9 bases between them. CDR1 SGHRS and CDR2 YFSETQ come from the germline V gene.

The chain joins TRBV30 to TRBJ1-4, with 7 bases identical to TRBD1. CDR1 is GTSNPN, CDR2 SVGIG, per germline (reference sequence). The CDR3 loop spans 17 amino acids. Unmatched junction bases numbered 17, after V lost 2 bases and J lost 8 bases. The CDR3 protein is CAWSSEQDRFDREKLFF. The CDR3 nucleotides read TGTGCCTGGAGTTCAGAACAGGACAGGTTTGATCGCGAAAAACTGTTTTTT.

This clone appeared a single time. This sequence joins TRBV6-5 and TRBJ2-7, with D possibly matching TRBD1 (6 bases). In germline, CDR1 is MNHEY, CDR2 SVGAGI. This CDR3 has 13 residues. Trimming removed 0 bases from V and 5 bases from J, with 8 bases in between. The CDR3 loop is CASSYSRGNEQYF. CDR3 DNA: TGTGCCAGCAGTTACTCCAGGGGTAACGAGCAGTACTTC.